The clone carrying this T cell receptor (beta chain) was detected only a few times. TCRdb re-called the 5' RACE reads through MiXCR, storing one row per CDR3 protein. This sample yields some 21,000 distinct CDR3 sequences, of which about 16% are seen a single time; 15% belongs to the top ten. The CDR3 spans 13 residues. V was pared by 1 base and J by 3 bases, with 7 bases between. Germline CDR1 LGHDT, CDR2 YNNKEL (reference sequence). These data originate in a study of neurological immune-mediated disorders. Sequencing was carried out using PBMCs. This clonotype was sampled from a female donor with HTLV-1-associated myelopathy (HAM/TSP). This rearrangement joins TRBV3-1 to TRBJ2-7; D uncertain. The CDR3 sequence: CASSQGGYYEQYF. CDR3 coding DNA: TGTGCCAGCAGCCAAGGAGGCTACTACGAGCAGTACTTC.